One and the same sample provided the 11 T cell receptor beta chains below, sequenced in a study of T cells in Graves' hyperthyroidism and ophthalmopathy. RNA transcripts gave rise to amplified TCR beta CDR3 regions. The HTBI primer set served for first-round RT-PCR of the TCR CDR3. TCRdb processed the multiplex PCR reads anew with MiXCR; each CDR3 protein has one entry. The repertoire holds 620,000 or so distinct CDR3 sequences, roughly 14% seen once, with around 12% in the top ten. Sequencing input: blood. The receptors shown here come from a woman aged 45 to 65 with Graves' ophthalmopathy.

The chain carries TRBV6-1 and TRBJ2-3, with D unresolved. This CDR3 contains 15 residues. V was trimmed by 5 bases and J by 0 bases, leaving 12 bases between them. Per the germline V gene, CDR1 is MNHNS and CDR2 is SASEGT. CDR3 in DNA: TGTGCCAGCAGTAAACAGACAACTAGCACAGATACGCAGTATTTT. It specifies CASSKQTTSTDTQYF.

This clonotype was seen many times. The CDR3 loop is CAISLTGAGYNEQFF. The CDR3 bases are TGTGCCATCAGTTTGACAGGGGCGGGATACAATGAGCAGTTCTTC. V gene TRBV10-3 combines with J gene TRBJ2-1, with 8 bases that match TRBD1. From germline, CDR1 is ENHRY and CDR2 SYGVKD. CDR3 size: 15 residues. The junction had 7 bases not matched to a gene; V was cut back by 5 bases and J by 4 bases.

In this sample, this clonotype turned up a few times. This chain joins TRBV10-3 and TRBJ2-2; perhaps TRBD1 as D (6 bases). Per the germline V gene, CDR1 is ENHRY and CDR2 is SYGVKD. V lost 2 bases and J lost 0, with 16 bases in between. The CDR3 contains 18 residues. CDR3 in amino acids: CAISEPIIQGANTGELFF. As DNA, the CDR3 is TGTGCCATCAGTGAGCCTATCATACAGGGTGCGAACACCGGGGAGCTGTTTTTT.

This clonotype was counted ten times or more. The chain carries TRBV4-1 and TRBJ1-2; D ambiguous. CDR1 and CDR2 from the germline V gene are MGHRA and YSYEKL. The ends were cut back, 0 bases at V and 4 bases at J, with 12 bases in the middle. CDR3 length: 15 residues. CDR3: CASSQDAISGYGYTF. The CDR3 coding sequence is TGCGCCAGCAGCCAAGATGCAATCTCGGGCTATGGCTACACCTTC.

The chain recombines TRBV29-1 with TRBJ2-7, with unresolved D. V was pared by 0 bases and J by 3 bases, with 12 bases between. The germline V gene encodes CDR1 SQVTM and CDR2 ANQGSEA. The CDR3 contains 14 residues. CDR3 amino acids: CSVEERLDGYEQYF. DNA of the CDR3: TGCAGCGTTGAAGAGAGGCTAGATGGCTACGAGCAGTACTTC.

This clonotype was seen at least ten times. The chain employs TRBV2 and TRBJ1-6, with 9 positions matching TRBD1. Looked up from germline, CDR1 is SNHLY and CDR2 is FYNNEI. The V segment lost 6 bases and the J segment 6 bases; nucleotides outside the gene matches: 6. This CDR3 has 15 residues. CDR3 DNA sequence: TGTGCCAGCAGGGCGGGACAGGGTGCTAATTCACCCCTCCACTTT. Its protein product is CASRAGQGANSPLHF. Variable domain in full (rest from reference TRBV2 and TRBJ1-6): EPEVTQTPSHQVTQMGQEVILRCVPISNHLYFYWYRQILGQKVEFLVSFYNNEISEKSEIFDDQFSVERPDGSNFTLKIRSTKLEDSAMYFCASRAGQGANSPLHFGNGTRLTVT.

This clonotype was seen ten or more times. A read error is possible here, since a much larger clone lies one base away. J is TRBJ2-5 and V is TRBV7-2, with a possible D match to TRBD1 (6 bases). The CDR3 is 17 residues long. CDR1 and CDR2 (germline): SGHTA, FQGNSA. V gave up 7 bases and J gave up 2 bases, with 23 bases separating them. DNA for the CDR3: TGTGCCAGCAACCCCGGACGGGGTGGGACAACTCAAGAGACCCAGTACTTC. Amino acid sequence: CASNPGRGGTTQETQYF.

Of note for this clonotype: A much larger clone is a single base away; this may be a read error. This chain connects TRBV27 to TRBJ2-6; D unresolved. The CDR3 sequence is 19 residues long. In germline, CDR1 is MNHEY, CDR2 SMNVEV (reference sequence). The CDR3 spells CASNLKKRDATNPGNVLTF. CDR3 coding DNA: TGTGCCAGCAATTTAAAAAAGCGCGACGCCACTAACCCCGGCAACGTCCTGACTTTC.

The chain carries TRBV20-1 and TRBJ1-4; no definite D call. The V gene lost 3 bases and the J gene lost 4 bases, with 12 bases spanning the gap. The length of the CDR3 is 14 residues. Germline assignment: CDR1 DFQATT and CDR2 SNEGSKA (reference sequence). The CDR3 DNA follows: TGCAGTGCTAGTTTTCCTGAAGTTAATGAAAAACTGTTTTTT. It encodes CSASFPEVNEKLFF.

This clonotype was found many times. This chain connects TRBV29-1 to TRBJ2-7; D is undetermined. V lost 4 bases and J 2 bases, leaving 9 bases between the germline ends. Germline V gene sequence: CDR1 SQVTM, CDR2 ANQGSEA. This CDR3 region has 12 residues. The CDR3 region is CSVVGETYEQYF. CDR3 coding DNA: TGCAGCGTTGTTGGCGAAACCTACGAGCAGTACTTC.

There are many counts of this clonotype. The chain links TRBV6-2 or TRBV6-3 to TRBJ2-1; unclear D gene. This CDR3 has 14 amino acids. The V and J ends lost 4 bases and 7 bases respectively, with 14 bases between them. The germline CDR1 and CDR2 sequences are MNHEY and SVGEGT. The CDR3 protein is CASSFRVPRNEQFF. The DNA of the CDR3 is TGTGCCAGCAGTTTCCGGGTCCCCAGGAATGAGCAGTTCTTC.